One and the same sample provided the 29 T cell receptor beta chains below, sequenced in a study of cytomegalovirus exposure and HLA in healthy donors. The PCR made use of 60 Vbeta and 13 Jbeta primers. Method: immunoSEQ multiplex PCR; TCRdb's copy keeps in-frame clones and lacks some. The sample consists of about 150,000 clones, approximately 80% of them appearing once. Sequenced: PBMCs. These receptors originate from a boy aged 2 to 10 in good health and CMV-seronegative.

This clone occurred once. The rearrangement links TRBV27 to TRBJ1-2, with a possible D match to TRBD1 (5 bases). The germline gives CDR1 MNHEY, CDR2 SMNVEV (reference sequence). The CDR3 loop spans 13 amino acids. V dropped 5 bases and J dropped 6 bases, with 13 bases sitting between them. CDR3 coding DNA: TGTGCCAGCAGTCCTTCGGGGGGTAATGGCTACACCTTC. Protein: CASSPSGGNGYTF.

The chain combines TRBV30 with TRBJ2-3; perhaps TRBD1 as D (6 bases). Germline-derived CDR1 and CDR2 are GTSNPN and SVGIG (reference sequence). CDR3 size: 12 residues. The V end was cut by 6 bases, the J end by 3 bases, with 10 bases between. CDR3 protein: CACTGMTDTQYF. Written as DNA, the CDR3 is TGTGCCTGCACAGGGATGACAGATACGCAGTATTTT.

The chain is built from TRBV7-8 and TRBJ2-6, with 8 bases aligning to TRBD1. The germline V gene encodes CDR1 SGHVS and CDR2 FQNEAQ. J gave up 0 bases and V 5 bases, and 9 bases lay outside the gene matches. The CDR3 extends over 18 amino acids. The chain's CDR3 is CASSLLRDRHSGANVLTF. The CDR3 region has the DNA TGTGCCAGCAGCCTACTCCGGGACAGGCACTCTGGGGCCAACGTCCTGACTTTC.

The gene calls are TRBV6-1 and TRBJ2-7; tentative D call: TRBD1 (6 bases). Germline V gives CDR1 MNHNS, CDR2 SASEGT. V lost 1 base, J lost 7 bases, and 14 bases lay in between. The CDR3 sequence is 14 residues long. This CDR3 reads CASSEDFRGYEQYV. The CDR3 DNA is TGTGCCAGCAGTGAAGACTTCAGGGGTTATGAGCAGTACGTC.

V gene TRBV5-6 combines with J gene TRBJ1-1; 9 nucleotides agree with TRBD1. After removal of 4 bases from V and 4 bases from J, the junction contained 5 bases not matched to a gene. Germline loops: CDR1 SGHDT, CDR2 YYEEEE. The CDR3 is 14 amino acids. CDR3 amino acids: CASSQNRGRTEAFF. The CDR3, as DNA: TGTGCCAGCAGCCAAAACAGGGGGCGCACTGAAGCTTTCTTT.

This clone was recorded once. The chain couples TRBV30 to TRBJ2-3; possible D gene TRBD2, 5 bases. Looked up from germline, CDR1 is GTSNPN and CDR2 is SVGIG (reference sequence). Deletions cut 3 bases from V and 2 bases from J, with 12 bases between. The CDR3 length is 14 residues. DNA of the CDR3: TGTGCCTGGAGGGGCGGACTCCCCACAGATACGCAGTATTTT. Translation gives CAWRGGLPTDTQYF.

The chain employs TRBV6-5 and TRBJ1-5, with a tentative D call TRBD1 (5 bases). V was trimmed by 0 bases and J by 7 bases, leaving 10 bases between them. Germline V gives CDR1 MNHEY, CDR2 SVGAGI. This CDR3 has 14 residues. In nucleotides, the CDR3 is TGTGCCAGCAGTTACTCGGGGGGGGTCCAGCCCCAGCATTTT. Translating gives CASSYSGGVQPQHF.

This clone was detected only once. The rearrangement uses TRBV13 and TRBJ2-1, with 15 bases that match TRBD2. The CDR3 sequence is 16 residues long. Germline trimming cut 5 bases from V and 9 bases from J; bases unmatched to any gene: 8. Germline V gives CDR1 PRHDT, CDR2 FYEKMQ (reference sequence). CDR3 loop: CASSLPGLAGGGEQFF. For the CDR3, the DNA is TGTGCCAGCAGCCTACCAGGACTAGCGGGAGGGGGTGAGCAGTTCTTC.

In this sample, this clone turned up a few times. The gene calls are TRBV2 and TRBJ1-5, with 7 bases that match TRBD1. Looked up from germline, CDR1 is SNHLY and CDR2 is FYNNEI. The CDR3 extends over 14 amino acids. After removal of 4 bases from V and 6 bases from J, the junction contained 6 bases not matched to a gene. The CDR3 sequence is CASSGPTGVQPQHF. CDR3 nucleotide sequence: TGTGCCAGCAGTGGCCCCACAGGGGTTCAGCCCCAGCATTTT. Full variable domain (rest looked up from reference TRBV2 and TRBJ1-5): EPEVTQTPSHQVTQMGQEVILRCVPISNHLYFYWYRQILGQKVEFLVSFYNNEISEKSEIFDDQFSVERPDGSNFTLKIRSTKLEDSAMYFCASSGPTGVQPQHFGDGTRLSIL.

The chain has TRBV7-2 and TRBJ2-5; a possible D gene is TRBD2 (7 bases). Between the trimmed V and J ends, which lost 2 bases and 5 bases, there was a span of 18 bases. The CDR3 runs to 16 residues. CDR1 is SGHTA and CDR2 is FQGNSA in the germline V gene. The CDR3 region is CASSLFPRGAGETQYF. In DNA form, the CDR3 reads TGTGCCAGCAGCTTATTCCCCCGGGGGGCGGGGGAGACCCAGTACTTC.

The chain has TRBV2 and TRBJ2-2, with 9 bases matching TRBD2. Per germline, CDR1 SNHLY and CDR2 FYNNEI. CDR3 length equals 15 residues. V was pared by 6 bases and J by 4 bases, with 6 bases of the junction left unmatched. CDR3 DNA: TGTGCCAGCAGCCTAGCGGGATGGGGCACCGGGGAGCTGTTTTTT. This gives the protein CASSLAGWGTGELFF. Together with reference TRBV2 and TRBJ2-2, the CDR3 gives the full variable domain: EPEVTQTPSHQVTQMGQEVILRCVPISNHLYFYWYRQILGQKVEFLVSFYNNEISEKSEIFDDQFSVERPDGSNFTLKIRSTKLEDSAMYFCASSLAGWGTGELFFGEGSRLTVL.

This clone was found once. The chain employs TRBV5-1 and TRBJ2-7, with D perhaps matching TRBD1 (6 bases). The V and J ends lost 4 bases and 5 bases respectively, with 16 bases between them. Germline CDR1 and CDR2: SGHRS and YFSETQ. The CDR3 sequence is 14 residues long. This CDR3 is CASSPGQTYHEQYF. DNA of the CDR3: TGCGCCAGCAGCCCAGGACAGACCTATCACGAGCAGTACTTC.

The CDR3 here is CATHRGRGPGETQYF. The CDR3 nucleotides are TGTGCCACCCATAGAGGAAGGGGGCCGGGAGAGACCCAGTACTTC. V and J are TRBV2 and TRBJ2-5, with 7 bases matching TRBD1. The germline V gene encodes CDR1 SNHLY and CDR2 FYNNEI. The V segment lost 10 bases and the J segment 4 bases; nucleotides outside the gene matches: 15. This CDR3 contains 15 residues.

The chain combines TRBV30 with TRBJ1-3, with a possible D match to TRBD1 (5 bases). V lost 4 bases to trimming and J lost 0 bases, with 13 bases between them. Germline CDR1 GTSNPN, CDR2 SVGIG (reference sequence). This CDR3 contains 15 residues. The CDR3 region is CAWTRQSLSGNTIYF. CDR3 coding DNA: TGTGCCTGGACCCGACAGAGCCTCTCTGGAAACACCATATATTTT.

The CDR3 sequence: CASSVDSSNQPQHF. The CDR3 region has the DNA TGCGCCAGCAGCGTGGACAGCTCCAATCAGCCCCAGCATTTT. The gene calls are TRBV5-1 and TRBJ1-5, with a possible D match to TRBD1 (6 bases). The CDR3 is 14 residues long. V was trimmed by 4 bases and J by 3 bases, leaving 11 bases between them. Germline CDR1 is SGHRS and CDR2 is YFSETQ.

The rearrangement uses TRBV4-2 and TRBJ2-2, with 9 bases identical to TRBD2. V lost 5 bases, J lost 5 bases, and 6 bases stayed unmatched. Germline V CDR1 and CDR2: LGHNA, YNFKEQ. This CDR3 has 15 amino acids. DNA of the CDR3: TGTGCCAGCAGCGAGACTAGCGGAAGTACCGGGGAGCTGTTTTTT. Amino acids: CASSETSGSTGELFF.

This sequence joins TRBV28 and TRBJ1-5, with a tentative D call TRBD1 (6 bases). In germline, CDR1 is MDHEN, CDR2 SYDVKM. The CDR3 is 15 residues long. V lost 6 bases, J lost 3 bases, and 15 bases lay in between. CDR3 protein: CASSLGTRPNQPQHF. The CDR3 nucleotides read TGTGCCAGCAGCCTCGGGACAAGGCCCAATCAGCCCCAGCATTTT.

The chain links TRBV28 to TRBJ1-3; a possible D gene is TRBD1 (5 bases). The CDR3 is 15 amino acids. CDR1 and CDR2 from the germline V gene are MDHEN and SYDVKM. Deletions cut 7 bases from V and 0 bases from J, with 13 bases between. The CDR3 reads CASTYRGVSGNTIYF. DNA for the CDR3: TGTGCCAGCACCTACCGGGGGGTCTCTGGAAACACCATATATTTT.

The CDR3 coding sequence is TGTGCCAGCAGTTTAGGGCCAGGGGCCTACGAGCAGTACTTC. Its translation is CASSLGPGAYEQYF. The V call is TRBV27, the J call TRBJ2-7; possibly TRBD1 for D (6 bases). Germline V gene lookup returns CDR1 MNHEY and CDR2 SMNVEV (reference sequence). With 2 bases removed from V and 2 bases from J, the gap between germline ends came to 10 bases. CDR3 size: 14 residues.

This clone appeared once. V gene TRBV25-1 combines with J gene TRBJ2-3; 8 bases align to TRBD1. The CDR3 loop spans 14 amino acids. Germline CDR1 is MGHDK and CDR2 is SYGVNS. The trim removed 6 bases at V and 7 bases at J, leaving 9 bases unmatched. The CDR3 region has the DNA TGTGCCAGCAGCGACAGGGGTCGGGTCTATACGCAGTATTTT. As protein: CASSDRGRVYTQYF.

The gene calls are TRBV5-5 and TRBJ2-7; D not resolved. V was shortened by 4 bases and J by 1 base, with 12 bases between the two germline ends. Germline CDR1 is SGHKS and CDR2 is YYEKEE (reference sequence). The CDR3 sequence is 14 residues long. DNA of the CDR3: TGTGCCAGCAGCCCAAGCCGGTTTTCCTACGAGCAGTACTTC. This gives the protein CASSPSRFSYEQYF.

The chain carries TRBV7-9 and TRBJ2-5; TRBD2 matches at 11 bases. This CDR3 has 17 amino acids. CDR1 and CDR2 (germline): SEHNR, FQNEAQ (reference sequence). J lost 4 bases, V lost 2 bases, and 9 bases had no gene match. Here the CDR3 DNA reads TGTGCCAGCAGCTTACCTCCACTAGCGGGGGACGGAGAGACCCAGTACTTC. Protein product: CASSLPPLAGDGETQYF.

This clone was seen a handful of times. The chain is built from TRBV6-1 and TRBJ1-2, with 9 bases lining up with TRBD1. The germline V gene encodes CDR1 MNHNS and CDR2 SASEGT. V gave up 6 bases and J gave up 2 bases; unmatched junction bases: 4. CDR3 size: 14 residues. CDR3 DNA: TGTGCCAGCAGGCCGGGACAGGGAAACTATGGCTACACCTTC. Its protein is CASRPGQGNYGYTF.

The rearrangement uses TRBV28 and TRBJ2-2, with 10 bases fitting TRBD2. The CDR3 is 15 amino acids. Germline-derived CDR1 and CDR2 are MDHEN and SYDVKM. The junction had 1 base not matched to a gene; V was cut back by 2 bases and J by 4 bases. CDR3 DNA: TGTGCCAGCAGTTTAAGCGGGGGGGGCACCGGGGAGCTGTTTTTT. This sequence encodes CASSLSGGGTGELFF.

The chain links TRBV5-6 to TRBJ2-7; the match to TRBD2 covers 9 bases. Germline loops: CDR1 SGHDT, CDR2 YYEEEE. The CDR3 contains 14 residues. V lost 0 bases and J lost 5; bases outside the gene matches: 3. The CDR3 reads CASSLGLAAHEQYF. The CDR3 DNA is TGTGCCAGCAGCTTGGGACTAGCGGCTCACGAGCAGTACTTC.

The J gene is TRBJ2-1, the V gene TRBV2; 11 bases are shared with TRBD2. The CDR3 loop spans 15 amino acids. Germline V CDR1 and CDR2: SNHLY, FYNNEI. J was trimmed by 7 bases and V by 4 bases; bases with no gene match: 6. Written as DNA, the CDR3 is TGTGCCAGCAGTGGTTATAGCGGGGGGGCGAATGAGCAGTTCTTC. It specifies CASSGYSGGANEQFF. The entire variable domain, with the rest obtained from reference TRBV2 and TRBJ2-1, is as follows: EPEVTQTPSHQVTQMGQEVILRCVPISNHLYFYWYRQILGQKVEFLVSFYNNEISEKSEIFDDQFSVERPDGSNFTLKIRSTKLEDSAMYFCASSGYSGGANEQFFGPGTRLTVL.

The chain couples TRBV4-1 to TRBJ1-6, with 8 nucleotides matching TRBD1. Germline V CDR1 and CDR2: MGHRA, YSYEKL. V lost 4 bases to trimming and J lost 7 bases; unmatched junction nucleotides: 9. The CDR3 runs to 16 residues. CDR3 in amino acids: CASSPRTGFLNSPLHF. In DNA, the CDR3 is TGCGCCAGCAGCCCCAGGACAGGGTTTTTAAATTCACCCCTCCACTTT.

The CDR3 sequence: CASSPGLAGETYEQYF. The DNA for the CDR3 is TGCGCCAGCAGCCCGGGACTAGCGGGCGAGACCTACGAGCAGTACTTC. The rearrangement links TRBV4-3 to TRBJ2-7, with 12 bases lining up with TRBD2. The trim removed 4 bases at V and 2 bases at J, leaving 6 bases unmatched. Per germline, CDR1 LGHNA and CDR2 YSLEER. This CDR3 comprises 16 residues.

For this clone: Other DNA variants within this sample encode the same CDR3. The V and J genes are TRBV19 and TRBJ1-2; no clear D gene. The V end lost 0 bases, the J end lost 5 bases, and 10 bases lay between the germline ends. CDR3 length: 14 amino acids. Per the germline V gene, CDR1 is LNHDA and CDR2 is SQIVND (reference sequence). CDR3 bases: TGTGCCAGTAGTATAGATCCGGGGAGTTATGGCTACACCTTC. Protein product: CASSIDPGSYGYTF.